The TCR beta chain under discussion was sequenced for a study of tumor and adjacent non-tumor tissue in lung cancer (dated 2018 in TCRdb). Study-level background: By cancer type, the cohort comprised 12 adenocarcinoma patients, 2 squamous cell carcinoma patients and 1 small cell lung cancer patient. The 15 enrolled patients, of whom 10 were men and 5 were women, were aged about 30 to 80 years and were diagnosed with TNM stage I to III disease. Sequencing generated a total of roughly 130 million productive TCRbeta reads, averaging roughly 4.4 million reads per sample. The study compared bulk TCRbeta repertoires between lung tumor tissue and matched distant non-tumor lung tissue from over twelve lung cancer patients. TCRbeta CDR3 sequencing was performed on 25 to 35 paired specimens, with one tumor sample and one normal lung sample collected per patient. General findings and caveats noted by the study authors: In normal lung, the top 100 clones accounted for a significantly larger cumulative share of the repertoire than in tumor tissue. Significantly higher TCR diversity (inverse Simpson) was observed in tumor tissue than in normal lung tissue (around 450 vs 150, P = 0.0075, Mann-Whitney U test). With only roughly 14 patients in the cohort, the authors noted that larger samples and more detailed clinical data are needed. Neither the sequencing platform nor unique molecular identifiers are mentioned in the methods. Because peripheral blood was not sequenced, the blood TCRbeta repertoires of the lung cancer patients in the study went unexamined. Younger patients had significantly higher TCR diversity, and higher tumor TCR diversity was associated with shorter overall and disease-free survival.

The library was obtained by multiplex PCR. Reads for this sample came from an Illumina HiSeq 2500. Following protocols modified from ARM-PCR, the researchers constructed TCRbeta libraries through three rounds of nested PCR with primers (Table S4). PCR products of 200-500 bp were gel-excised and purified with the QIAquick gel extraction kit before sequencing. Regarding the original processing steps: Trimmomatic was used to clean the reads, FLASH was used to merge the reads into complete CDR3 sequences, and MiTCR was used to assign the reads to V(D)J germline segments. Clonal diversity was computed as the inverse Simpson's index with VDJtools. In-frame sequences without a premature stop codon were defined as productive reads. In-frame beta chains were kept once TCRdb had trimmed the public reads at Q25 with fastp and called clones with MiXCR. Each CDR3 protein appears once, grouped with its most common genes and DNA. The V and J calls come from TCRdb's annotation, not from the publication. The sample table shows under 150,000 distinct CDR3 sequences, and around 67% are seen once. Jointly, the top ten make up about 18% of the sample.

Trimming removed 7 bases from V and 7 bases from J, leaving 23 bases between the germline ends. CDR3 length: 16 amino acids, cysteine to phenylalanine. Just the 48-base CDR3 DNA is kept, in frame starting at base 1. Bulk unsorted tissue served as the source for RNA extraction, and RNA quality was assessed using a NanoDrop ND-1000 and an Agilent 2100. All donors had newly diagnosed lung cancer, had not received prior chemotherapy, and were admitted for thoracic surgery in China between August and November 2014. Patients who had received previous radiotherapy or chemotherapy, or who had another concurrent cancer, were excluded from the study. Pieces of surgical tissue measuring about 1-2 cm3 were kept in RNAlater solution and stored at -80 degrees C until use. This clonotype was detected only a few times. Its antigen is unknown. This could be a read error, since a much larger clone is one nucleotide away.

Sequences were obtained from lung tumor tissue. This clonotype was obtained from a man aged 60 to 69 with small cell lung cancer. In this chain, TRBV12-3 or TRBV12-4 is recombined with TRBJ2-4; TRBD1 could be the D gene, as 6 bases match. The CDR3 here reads CASNPTGPRRGNIQYF. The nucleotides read TGTGCCAGCAACCCTACCGGGCCCCGAAGGGGGAACATTCAGTACTTC.